The clone carrying this T cell receptor beta chain showed up many times. The sample is drawn from a study of metastatic and nonmetastatic thyroid tumors. TCRdb recomputed clones from the PCR reads via MiXCR. The table has about 89,000 clones, around an eighth seen once. All patients reached thyroid surgery having received no treatment beforehand. The V and J ends lost 0 bases and 1 base, in that order; junction bases with no gene match: 0. CDR3 length: 15 amino acids. Per germline, CDR1 MNHEY and CDR2 SMNVEV (reference sequence). The chain links TRBV27 to TRBJ2-3; 8 bases line up with TRBD2. The source of this sequence is a female donor with papillary thyroid cancer or a benign thyroid nodule (not recorded which). Some clones in this sample may be carry-over from other donors' samples. The sample consisted of tumor tissue. CDR3 protein: CASSLSGGGTDTQYF. CDR3 DNA sequence: TGTGCCAGCAGTTTATCCGGGGGGGGCACAGATACGCAGTATTTT.